This entry lists 17 T cell receptor beta chains sequenced from one sample in a study of PD-L1 blockade in urothelial cancer. Assay: immunoSEQ multiplex PCR; the TCRdb copy retains only in-frame clones and omits some. The sample shows about 52,000 clones, roughly 82% of them seen only once. Specified time point: pretreatment peripheral blood. Sequencing was performed on PBMCs, taken around atezolizumab (anti-PD-L1) treatment. The receptors come from a man in his fifties with urothelial cancer.

The rearrangement joins TRBV30 to TRBJ1-1; D unclear. Germline assignment: CDR1 GTSNPN and CDR2 SVGIG (reference sequence). This CDR3 comprises 12 residues. V was pared by 3 bases and J by 9 bases, with 14 bases between. CDR3 in DNA: TGTGCCTGGAGGTTTGGCACCTCGAAAGCTTTCTTT. Amino acid sequence: CAWRFGTSKAFF.

This sequence joins TRBV7-9 and TRBJ1-1; no clear D gene. There are 11 residues in the CDR3. Germline CDR1 is SEHNR and CDR2 is FQNEAQ (reference sequence). V was cut by 7 bases and J by 8 bases, with 11 bases left in between. The CDR3 sequence: CASTETREAFF. The CDR3 DNA is TGTGCCAGCACTGAGACGAGGGAAGCTTTCTTT.

The chain joins TRBV12-5 to TRBJ2-7, with a possible D match to TRBD2 (6 bases). Germline loops: CDR1 LGHNT, CDR2 FRNRAP. Trimming shortened V by 6 bases and J by 2 bases, and 17 bases separated the two germline ends. This CDR3 comprises 15 residues. The CDR3 coding sequence is TGTGCTAGTGGCCTCTCCGCGGGAAGTCCCTACGAGCAGTACTTC. Its protein is CASGLSAGSPYEQYF.

The J gene is TRBJ1-2, the V gene TRBV7-9; no reliable D call. The CDR3 runs to 14 residues. Trimming removed 1 base from V and 6 bases from J, with 12 bases in between. Germline values: CDR1 SEHNR, CDR2 FQNEAQ (reference sequence). The CDR3 reads CASSLVFRRDGYTF. The CDR3, as DNA: TGTGCCAGCAGCTTAGTTTTCAGGCGGGATGGCTACACCTTC. The full variable domain, in which reference TRBV7-9 and TRBJ1-2 provide the parts outside the CDR3, is DTGVSQNPRHKITKRGQNVTFRCDPISEHNRLYWYRQTLGQGPEFLTYFQNEAQLEKSRLLSDRFSAERPKGSFSTLEIQRTEQGDSAMYLCASSLVFRRDGYTFGSGTRLTVV.

Only a few counts were recorded for this clone. This sequence joins TRBV30 and TRBJ2-2; tentatively, D is TRBD1 (5 bases). The ends were cut back, 5 bases at V and 10 bases at J, with 23 bases in the middle. The germline CDR1 and CDR2 sequences are GTSNPN and SVGIG (reference sequence). The CDR3 has 15 amino acids. The CDR3 DNA reads as TGTGCCTGGTCGAAGCTTCAAGTACAGGCCCAGGAGCTGTTTTTT. Amino acids: CAWSKLQVQAQELFF.

The gene calls are TRBV5-1 and TRBJ1-2; D is possibly TRBD1 (5 bases). This CDR3 contains 16 residues. CDR1 is SGHRS, CDR2 YFSETQ, per germline. Trimming cost V 4 bases and J 0 bases, with 16 bases left between them. The CDR3 loop is CASSPGQAPANYGYTF. The CDR3 DNA is TGCGCCAGCAGCCCCGGACAAGCACCTGCTAACTATGGCTACACCTTC.

The chain has TRBV5-1 and TRBJ1-2, with D possibly being TRBD1 (6 bases). CDR3 size: 13 residues. The ends were cut back, 9 bases at V and 4 bases at J, with 16 bases in the middle. Germline CDR1 and CDR2: SGHRS and YFSETQ. Written as DNA, the CDR3 is TGCGCCACCTCCCGACAGGCCTCCTATGGCTACACCTTC. Translation: CATSRQASYGYTF.

This clone was seen a single time. This sequence joins TRBV27 and TRBJ2-5, with 7 positions matching TRBD1. The germline CDR1 and CDR2 sequences are MNHEY and SMNVEV (reference sequence). V shed 6 bases, J shed 1 base, and the junction held 5 bases outside the gene matches. CDR3 length equals 14 residues. CDR3 nucleotides: TGTGCCAGCAGAAAAACAGGGGTCCAAGAGACCCAGTACTTC. Amino acids: CASRKTGVQETQYF.

This chain uses TRBV9 with TRBJ2-7; 8 positions agree with TRBD1. This CDR3 spans 14 amino acids. Trimming at V came to 0 bases and at J to 6 bases, leaving 5 bases not matched to a gene. CDR1 is SGDLS and CDR2 is YYNGEE in the germline V gene. The chain's CDR3 is CASSVADRAGEQYF. Here the CDR3 DNA reads TGTGCCAGCAGCGTAGCGGACAGGGCTGGCGAGCAGTACTTC.

The genes are TRBV5-6 and TRBJ1-5; no reliable D call. The CDR3 runs 14 residues. Looked up from germline, CDR1 is SGHDT and CDR2 is YYEEEE. V was pared by 0 bases and J by 4 bases, with 8 bases between. The CDR3 DNA follows: TGTGCCAGCAGCTTGGGGACGGGGAATCAGCCCCAGCATTTT. Encoded protein: CASSLGTGNQPQHF.

The chain combines TRBV28 with TRBJ2-3, with 10 nucleotides matching TRBD2. Germline trimming cut 4 bases from V and 3 bases from J; bases unmatched to any gene: 7. The CDR3 consists of 16 residues. The germline gives CDR1 MDHEN, CDR2 SYDVKM. CDR3 DNA: TGTGCCAGCAGTTCTCTAGCGGGAGAGGGGACAGATACGCAGTATTTT. Amino acids: CASSSLAGEGTDTQYF.

J is TRBJ1-2 and V is TRBV18; 7 bases agree with TRBD1. Germline values: CDR1 KGHSH, CDR2 LQKENI. The CDR3 sequence is 14 residues long. The V segment lost 2 bases and the J segment 5 bases; nucleotides outside the gene matches: 5. The CDR3 DNA is TGTGCCAGCTCACCAAAGAGGGACAGTTATGGCTACACCTTC. Its protein product is CASSPKRDSYGYTF.

The V gene is TRBV9, the J gene TRBJ1-2, with TRBD1 as a possible D gene (5 bases). Trimming cost V 4 bases and J 3 bases, with 13 bases left between them. Germline CDR1 is SGDLS and CDR2 is YYNGEE. The CDR3 runs 14 residues. The CDR3 protein is CASSPRTGDYGYTF. The CDR3 region has the DNA TGTGCCAGCAGCCCCAGAACAGGCGACTATGGCTACACCTTC.

This clone was seen only once. The rearrangement uses TRBV11-2 and TRBJ2-5; 12 nucleotides agree with TRBD2. Germline V gene lookup returns CDR1 SGHAT and CDR2 FQNNGV. The junction had 3 bases not matched to a gene; V was cut back by 3 bases and J by 4 bases. The CDR3 sequence is 15 residues long. Here the CDR3 reads CASSFTSGGPETQYF. The CDR3 DNA is TGTGCCAGCAGCTTTACTAGCGGGGGGCCAGAGACCCAGTACTTC.

The genes are TRBV2 and TRBJ1-2, with 9 bases identical to TRBD1. CDR1 is SNHLY and CDR2 is FYNNEI in the germline V gene. The junction had 7 bases not matched to a gene; V was cut back by 6 bases and J by 8 bases. The CDR3 runs to 13 residues. CDR3 loop: CASRGTGTAGYTF. CDR3 DNA sequence: TGTGCCAGCAGGGGGACAGGGACGGCGGGCTACACCTTC.

J is TRBJ1-5 and V is TRBV30; D perhaps matches TRBD1 (5 bases). This CDR3 is built from 14 residues. The germline V gene encodes CDR1 GTSNPN and CDR2 SVGIG (reference sequence). Trimming took 0 bases from V and 5 from J, leaving 11 bases between them. This CDR3 reads CAWSVRQGDQPQHF. The CDR3 region has the DNA TGTGCCTGGAGTGTGAGGCAGGGTGATCAGCCCCAGCATTTT.

This chain connects TRBV18 to TRBJ2-5; possibly TRBD1 for D (5 bases). V lost 2 bases and J 1 base, leaving 14 bases between the germline ends. CDR3 length: 16 amino acids. Germline V CDR1 and CDR2: KGHSH, LQKENI. CDR3 loop: CASSPTPGRSQETQYF. The CDR3 DNA reads as TGTGCCAGCTCACCAACGCCAGGGCGTAGCCAAGAGACCCAGTACTTC. Looking up the rest from reference TRBV18 and TRBJ2-5 gives the full variable domain: NAGVMQNPRHLVRRRGQEARLRCSPMKGHSHVYWYRQLPEEGLKFMVYLQKENIIDESGMPKERFSAEFPKEGPSILRIQQVVRGDSAAYFCASSPTPGRSQETQYFGPGTRLLVL.